The T cell receptor beta chain described here comes from a study of shared clonotypes between healthy human individuals. General study results and limits: Since donors were few, the genetic and exposure-history diversity represented was limited.

Those who donated, Caucasian adults without exception, all lived in Nashville, Tennessee. CD4+ cells yielded CD45RA+ naive and CD45RA-negative memory subsets. In the case of this clone: Its antigen is as yet unknown.

Data came from immunoSEQ multiplex PCR; TCRdb stores just in-frame clones and leaves some out. The data contain 600,000 to 750,000 clones, 55% to 75% of them seen just once; the ten biggest clones take up under 2%. J lost 6 bases, V lost 8 bases, and 16 bases had no gene match. CDR1 and CDR2 (germline): SNHLY, FYNNEI. The CDR3 loop spans 17 amino acids. The material sequenced was memory CD4+ T cells sorted from blood. The subset: CD45RA-negative fraction. The V gene is TRBV2, the J gene TRBJ1-5, with 10 bases aligning to TRBD1. The sequence was collected from a woman in her 30s in good health. The CDR3: CASGPGQGNIFGQPQHF. DNA for the CDR3: TGTGCCAGCGGTCCGGGACAGGGGAATATTTTCGGTCAGCCCCAGCATTTT.